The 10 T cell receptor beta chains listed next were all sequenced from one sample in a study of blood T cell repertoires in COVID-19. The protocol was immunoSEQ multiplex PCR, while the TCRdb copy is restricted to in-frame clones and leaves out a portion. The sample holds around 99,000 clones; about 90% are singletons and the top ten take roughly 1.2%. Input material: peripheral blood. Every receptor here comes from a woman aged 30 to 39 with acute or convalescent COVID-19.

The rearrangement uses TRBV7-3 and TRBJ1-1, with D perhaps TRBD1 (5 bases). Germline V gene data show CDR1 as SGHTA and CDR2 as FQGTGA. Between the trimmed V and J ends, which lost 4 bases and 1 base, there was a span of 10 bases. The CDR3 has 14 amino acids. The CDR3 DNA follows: TGTGCCAGCAGCTCCCATCAGGGGAACACTGAAGCTTTCTTT. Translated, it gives CASSSHQGNTEAFF.

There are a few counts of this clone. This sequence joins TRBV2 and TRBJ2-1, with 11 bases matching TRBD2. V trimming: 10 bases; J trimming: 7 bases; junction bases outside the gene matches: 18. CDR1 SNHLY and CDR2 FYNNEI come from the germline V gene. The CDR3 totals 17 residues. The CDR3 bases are TGTGCCACCGGCCTTAGCGGGGGGGTTGTGGCTAGAAATGAGCAGTTCTTC. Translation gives CATGLSGGVVARNEQFF.

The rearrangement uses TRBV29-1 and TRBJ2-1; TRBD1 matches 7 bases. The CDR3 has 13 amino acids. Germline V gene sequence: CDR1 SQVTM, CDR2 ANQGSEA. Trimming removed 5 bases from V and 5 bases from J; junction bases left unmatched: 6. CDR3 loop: CSVIGTVNNEQFF. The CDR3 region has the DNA TGCAGCGTTATTGGGACAGTCAACAATGAGCAGTTCTTC.

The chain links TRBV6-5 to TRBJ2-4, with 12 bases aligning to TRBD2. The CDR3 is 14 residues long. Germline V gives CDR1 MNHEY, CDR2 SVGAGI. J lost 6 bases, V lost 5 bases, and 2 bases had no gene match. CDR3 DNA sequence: TGTGCCAGCAGTAAGACTAGCGGGGGAAACATTCAGTACTTC. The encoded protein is CASSKTSGGNIQYF.

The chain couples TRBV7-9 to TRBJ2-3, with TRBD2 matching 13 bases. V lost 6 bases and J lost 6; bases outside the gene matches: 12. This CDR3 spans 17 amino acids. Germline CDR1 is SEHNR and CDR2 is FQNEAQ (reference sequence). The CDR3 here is CASRQSSTSGGPDTQYF. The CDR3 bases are TGTGCCAGCAGACAAAGTTCGACTAGCGGGGGGCCGGATACGCAGTATTTT.

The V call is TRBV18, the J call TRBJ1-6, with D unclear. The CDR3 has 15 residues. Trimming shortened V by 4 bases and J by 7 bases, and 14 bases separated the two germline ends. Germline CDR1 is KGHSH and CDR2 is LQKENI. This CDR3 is CASSLIVERNSPLHF. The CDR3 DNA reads TGTGCCAGCTCACTAATAGTAGAACGGAATTCACCCCTCCACTTT.

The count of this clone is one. This CDR3 reads CASRGGSHNEQFF. The DNA for the CDR3 is TGTGCCTCGAGGGGCGGGAGTCACAATGAGCAGTTCTTC. The chain combines TRBV30 with TRBJ2-1, with TRBD2 matching over 7 bases. V shed 7 bases and J 5 bases; nucleotides not matched to a gene: 8. The CDR3 consists of 13 residues. Germline V CDR1 and CDR2: GTSNPN, SVGIG (reference sequence).

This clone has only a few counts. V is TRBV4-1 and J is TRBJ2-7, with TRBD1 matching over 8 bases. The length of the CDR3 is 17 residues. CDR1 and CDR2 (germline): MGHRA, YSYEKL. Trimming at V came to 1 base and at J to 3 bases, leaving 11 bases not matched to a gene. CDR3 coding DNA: TGCGCCAGCAGCCAAGTCAGTGGCGGTACAGGGGGCTACGAGCAGTACTTC. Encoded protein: CASSQVSGGTGGYEQYF.

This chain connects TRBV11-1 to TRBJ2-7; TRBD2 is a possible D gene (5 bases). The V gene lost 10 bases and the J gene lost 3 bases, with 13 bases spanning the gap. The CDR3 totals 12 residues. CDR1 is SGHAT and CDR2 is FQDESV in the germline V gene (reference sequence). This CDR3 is CANTTGNYEQYF. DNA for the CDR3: TGTGCCAACACAACGGGAAACTACGAGCAGTACTTC.

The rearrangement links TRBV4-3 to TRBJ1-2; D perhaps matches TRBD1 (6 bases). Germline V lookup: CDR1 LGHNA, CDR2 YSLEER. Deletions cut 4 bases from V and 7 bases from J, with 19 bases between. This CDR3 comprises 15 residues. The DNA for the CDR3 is TGCGCCAGCAGCCGTTTACTGGGACACGAGACTGGCTACACCTTC. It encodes CASSRLLGHETGYTF.